A single sample is the source of the 8 T cell receptor beta chains below, sequenced in a study of graft-versus-host responses after intestinal transplantation. The antigens for these receptors are not known. The repertoire was sequenced with immunoSEQ multiplex PCR; TCRdb's copy has only in-frame clones and lacks some. The data contain tens of thousands of clones, about 95% of them seen just once; the ten biggest clones take up 0.15% to 0.2%. The source material was unstimulated CD4+ T cells sorted from spleen or lymph node cells, sampled before transplant. These receptors were obtained from a human donor who was the organ donor for an intestinal transplant.

The chain has TRBV29-1 and TRBJ2-3, with D unresolved. The germline V gene encodes CDR1 SQVTM and CDR2 ANQGSEA. Trimming removed 7 bases at V and 4 bases at J, with 12 bases between. This CDR3 spans 12 amino acids. This CDR3 reads CSALTPADTQYF. The CDR3 DNA follows: TGCAGCGCCTTAACCCCGGCAGATACGCAGTATTTT.

V is TRBV7-3 and J is TRBJ2-2; 8 nucleotides align to TRBD2. The CDR3 extends over 18 amino acids. Per the germline V gene, CDR1 is SGHTA and CDR2 is FQGTGA. The junction had 10 bases not matched to a gene; V was cut back by 2 bases and J by 2 bases. As DNA, the CDR3 is TGTGCCAGCAGCTTAGACGGACGGACTAGCAGAAACACCGGGGAGCTGTTTTTT. It encodes CASSLDGRTSRNTGELFF.

V is TRBV7-3 and J is TRBJ1-5; the D is unclear. Germline V gene sequence: CDR1 SGHTA, CDR2 FQGTGA. V gave up 1 base and J gave up 3 bases, with 10 bases separating them. The CDR3 has 15 residues. The CDR3 sequence is CASSLRQRDNQPQHF. CDR3 nucleotide sequence: TGTGCCAGCAGCTTAAGGCAGAGAGACAATCAGCCCCAGCATTTT.

The chain is built from TRBV7-2 and TRBJ2-7; TRBD2 matches at 11 bases. With 3 bases clipped from V and 0 bases from J, the junction kept 4 bases outside the gene matches. The CDR3 contains 16 residues. The germline gives CDR1 SGHTA, CDR2 FQGNSA. The CDR3 protein is CASSFSGGASSYEQYF. CDR3 nucleotide sequence: TGTGCCAGCAGCTTTAGCGGGGGGGCAAGCTCCTACGAGCAGTACTTC.

The V and J genes are TRBV15 and TRBJ1-2; D is perhaps TRBD1 (5 bases). The CDR3 extends over 16 amino acids. The ends were cut back, 1 base at V and 1 base at J, with 13 bases in the middle. Germline V gene data show CDR1 as LNHNV and CDR2 as YYDKDF (reference sequence). As DNA, the CDR3 is TGTGCCACCAGCAGAGGGGCCAGGGTCGGTAACTATGGCTACACCTTC. Its protein is CATSRGARVGNYGYTF.

The rearrangement uses TRBV15 and TRBJ2-3, with 9 bases lining up with TRBD1. The CDR3 loop spans 14 amino acids. CDR1 and CDR2 from the germline V gene are LNHNV and YYDKDF (reference sequence). The junction had 3 bases not matched to a gene; V was cut back by 4 bases and J by 4 bases. The CDR3 DNA follows: TGTGCCACCAGCACGACAGGGGGTGCAGATACGCAGTATTTT. Translated: CATSTTGGADTQYF.

This clone showed up just a few times. The chain carries TRBV6-6 and TRBJ2-7, with D perhaps matching TRBD1 (6 bases). Between the trimmed V and J ends, which lost 5 bases and 4 bases, there was a span of 15 bases. Germline V gene data show CDR1 as MNHNY and CDR2 as SVGAGI (reference sequence). CDR3 length equals 14 residues. Written as DNA, the CDR3 is TGTGCCAGCAGTGCAGGGGTGATCAGGTACGAGCAGTACTTC. This encodes CASSAGVIRYEQYF.

V is TRBV28 and J is TRBJ1-2; D gene unclear. Trimming took 8 bases from V and 2 from J, leaving 15 bases between them. Per germline, CDR1 MDHEN and CDR2 SYDVKM. This CDR3 spans 14 amino acids. The CDR3 protein is CASYASLINYGYTF. The CDR3 DNA reads TGTGCCAGCTATGCCAGCCTAATAAACTATGGCTACACCTTC.